The present TCR beta chain was sequenced within a study of T cell changes during pregnancy in multiple sclerosis. Sequenced by immunoSEQ multiplex PCR; TCRdb stores in-frame clones only, minus some. The data contain roughly 63,000 clones, just over 90% of them singletons. V was pared by 10 bases and J by 3 bases, with 4 bases of the junction left unmatched. In germline, CDR1 is LGHNT, CDR2 FRNRAP. The CDR3 sequence is 12 residues long. This TCR was sampled from a female donor with multiple sclerosis, enrolled in a pregnancy study. The material sequenced was CD8+ T cells from peripheral blood mononuclear cells, taken in the second trimester of pregnancy. The rearrangement joins TRBV12-5 to TRBJ2-3; 7 bases map to TRBD2. CDR3 loop: CATSSGTDTQYF. The CDR3 DNA follows: TGTGCTACTTCTAGCGGAACAGATACGCAGTATTTT.